This T cell receptor beta chain appears in the sequencing data of a study of blood T cell repertoires in COVID-19. V was pared by 4 bases and J by 1 base, with 7 bases between. Germline values: CDR1 MGHDK, CDR2 SYGVNS. The CDR3 length is 13 residues. In the source study's methods: How many nucleated cells were present was estimated from reference gene primer amplification. Repertoires were generated with immunoSEQ multiplex PCR, while TCRdb's copy carries only in-frame clones and drops some. The V and J calls and clone size were taken over from that table, and D and trimming were inferred from the DNA. The repertoire holds tens of thousands of clones, with about 90% as singletons.

The sample comprised peripheral blood. The source is a male donor with acute or convalescent COVID-19. The V call is TRBV25-1, the J call TRBJ1-2; no firm D call. CDR3 sequence reads: CASSGANNYGYTF. The CDR3 DNA sequence: TGTGCCAGCAGTGGGGCCAATAACTATGGCTACACCTTC.